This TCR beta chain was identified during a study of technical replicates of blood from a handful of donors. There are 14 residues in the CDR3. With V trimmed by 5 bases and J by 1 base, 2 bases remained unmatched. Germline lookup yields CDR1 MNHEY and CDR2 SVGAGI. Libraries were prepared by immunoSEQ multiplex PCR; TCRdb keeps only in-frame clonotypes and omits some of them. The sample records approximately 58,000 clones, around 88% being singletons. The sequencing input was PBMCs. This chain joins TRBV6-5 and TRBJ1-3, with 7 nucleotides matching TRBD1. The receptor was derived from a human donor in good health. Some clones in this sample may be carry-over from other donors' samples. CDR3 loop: CASSTGVSGNTIYF. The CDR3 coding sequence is TGTGCCAGCAGTACAGGGGTTTCTGGAAACACCATATATTTT.